The 30 T cell receptor beta chains below come from one sample, sequenced in a study of beta chain features in type 1 diabetes. The study's findings and limits: All four CD4+ subsets from Type 1 diabetes patients carried moderately but significantly shorter TCRB CDR3s.

Every bit of the isolated RNA underwent reverse transcription, so sequencing read expressed TCRB transcripts. Assay used: immunoSEQ multiplex PCR; TCRdb lists only in-frame clones, some missing. The sample yields more than 250,000 clones, 20% seen once. These receptors have no known antigen. Specimen: naive CD4+ T cells from blood. The receptors were sampled from a woman aged 40 to 50 with type 1 diabetes.

The gene calls are TRBV19 and TRBJ2-3, with TRBD1 matching 10 bases. The CDR3 extends over 17 amino acids. Germline V gives CDR1 LNHDA, CDR2 SQIVND (reference sequence). Germline trimming cut 6 bases from V and 2 bases from J; bases unmatched to any gene: 11. The CDR3 spells CASSKVTGTGATDTQYF. For the CDR3, the DNA is TGTGCCAGTAGCAAAGTTACCGGGACAGGGGCCACAGATACGCAGTATTTT.

There are a few counts of this clone. The chain links TRBV18 to TRBJ2-5; D unclear. Germline CDR1 KGHSH, CDR2 LQKENI. CDR3 length equals 14 residues. Trimming took 3 bases from V and 5 from J, leaving 13 bases between them. The CDR3 nucleotides read TGTGCCAGCTCACCCGACAACGCGCAGGAGACCCAGTACTTC. This codes for CASSPDNAQETQYF.

A few counts support this clone. This chain joins TRBV2 and TRBJ2-1, with D uncertain. V was cut by 6 bases and J by 9 bases, with 15 bases left in between. The CDR3 totals 13 residues. Germline-derived CDR1 and CDR2 are SNHLY and FYNNEI. DNA of the CDR3: TGTGCCAGCAGCCTTCTAGGTCTTACTGAGCAGTTCTTC. Its protein product is CASSLLGLTEQFF.

This clone was found a few times. The J gene is TRBJ1-2, the V gene TRBV15; D ambiguous. Trimming took off 3 bases at V and 6 bases at J, with 11 bases between the two ends. CDR3 length equals 13 residues. CDR1 and CDR2 (germline): LNHNV, YYDKDF (reference sequence). The CDR3 nucleotides are TGTGCCACCAGCAGGAACGGGGAGGATGGCTACACCTTC. It codes for CATSRNGEDGYTF.

Points on this clone: Distinct nucleotide sequences in the sample also encode this CDR3. This chain connects TRBV6-5 to TRBJ1-1, with 7 bases identical to TRBD1. The CDR3 contains 15 residues. With V trimmed by 2 bases and J by 2 bases, 5 bases remained unmatched. Germline V gene lookup returns CDR1 MNHEY and CDR2 SVGAGI. CDR3 sequence: CASSYNRGPNTEAFF. In DNA, the CDR3 is TGTGCCAGCAGTTACAACAGGGGCCCCAACACTGAAGCTTTCTTT.

V usage is TRBV18 and J usage is TRBJ1-5; tentative D call: TRBD1 (6 bases). V was clipped by 2 bases and J by 0 bases, with 8 bases between them. The CDR3 runs 15 residues. Germline assignment: CDR1 KGHSH and CDR2 LQKENI. The chain's CDR3 is CASSPAGDSNQPQHF. The DNA of the CDR3 is TGTGCCAGCTCACCAGCAGGGGATAGCAATCAGCCCCAGCATTTT. The entire variable domain, with the rest obtained from reference TRBV18 and TRBJ1-5, is as follows: NAGVMQNPRHLVRRRGQEARLRCSPMKGHSHVYWYRQLPEEGLKFMVYLQKENIIDESGMPKERFSAEFPKEGPSILRIQQVVRGDSAAYFCASSPAGDSNQPQHFGDGTRLSIL.

The rearrangement joins TRBV9 to TRBJ2-7; no firm D call. V was trimmed by 3 bases and J by 4 bases, leaving 14 bases between them. CDR1 and CDR2 (germline): SGDLS, YYNGEE. This CDR3 is built from 14 residues. The CDR3 sequence is CASSARERGYEQYF. The DNA of the CDR3 is TGTGCCAGCAGCGCCCGCGAGCGAGGATACGAGCAGTACTTC.

The rearrangement links TRBV18 to TRBJ1-1; no clear D gene. In germline, CDR1 is KGHSH, CDR2 LQKENI. The CDR3 length is 11 residues. This CDR3 reads CASEGGTEAFF. The CDR3 bases are TGTGCTTCAGAGGGAGGCACTGAAGCTTTCTTT.

V and J are TRBV6-5 and TRBJ2-4, with D possibly being TRBD1 (5 bases). Germline values: CDR1 MNHEY, CDR2 SVGAGI. The CDR3 runs 15 residues. V was clipped by 2 bases and J by 3 bases, with 11 bases between them. The chain's CDR3 is CASSYMGRRKNIQYF. The CDR3 DNA reads as TGTGCCAGCAGTTACATGGGGCGTCGCAAAAACATTCAGTACTTC.

The gene calls are TRBV4-3 and TRBJ2-1; 8 bases match TRBD1. This CDR3 contains 17 residues. Germline CDR1 LGHNA, CDR2 YSLEER. V dropped 4 bases and J dropped 4; count of bases not matched to a gene: 12. The CDR3 DNA follows: TGCGCCAGCAGCCGAGACGGACCCGGGACAGGATACAATGAGCAGTTCTTC. It specifies CASSRDGPGTGYNEQFF.

This chain joins TRBV5-1 and TRBJ1-4; D is undetermined. The CDR3 has 15 amino acids. Trimming left V 1 base short and J 8 bases short, with 15 bases between. Germline CDR1 and CDR2: SGHRS and YFSETQ. CDR3 in amino acids: CASSLSVGEDEKLFF. The DNA of the CDR3 is TGCGCCAGCAGCTTGTCGGTCGGGGAGGACGAAAAACTGTTTTTT. Filled out from reference TRBV5-1 and TRBJ1-4, the complete variable domain reads KAGVTQTPRYLIKTRGQQVTLSCSPISGHRSVSWYQQTPGQGLQFLFEYFSETQRNKGNFPGRFSGRQFSNSRSEMNVSTLELGDSALYLCASSLSVGEDEKLFFGSGTQLSVL.

J is TRBJ2-7 and V is TRBV15; D remains unclear. The CDR3 spans 15 residues. The ends were cut back, 0 bases at V and 7 bases at J, with 16 bases in the middle. Germline V gene data show CDR1 as LNHNV and CDR2 as YYDKDF (reference sequence). CDR3 region: CATSRETTILREQYF. The CDR3 DNA reads as TGTGCCACCAGCAGAGAAACTACCATTTTAAGAGAGCAGTACTTC.

V and J are TRBV5-1 and TRBJ2-7, with a weak D call TRBD2 (6 bases). Germline V CDR1 and CDR2: SGHRS, YFSETQ. The CDR3 runs 14 residues. V lost 4 bases to trimming and J lost 3 bases, with 14 bases between them. CDR3 residues: CASSPSSGDYEQYF. The CDR3, as DNA: TGCGCCAGCAGCCCCTCGTCGGGGGACTACGAGCAGTACTTC. Full variable domain (remainder filled in from reference TRBV5-1 and TRBJ2-7): KAGVTQTPRYLIKTRGQQVTLSCSPISGHRSVSWYQQTPGQGLQFLFEYFSETQRNKGNFPGRFSGRQFSNSRSEMNVSTLELGDSALYLCASSPSSGDYEQYFGPGTRLTVT.

This clone was seen a few times. V gene TRBV7-9 combines with J gene TRBJ2-1, with D unresolved. Germline assignment: CDR1 SEHNR and CDR2 FQNEAQ (reference sequence). Trimming pared 5 bases from V and 8 bases from J, leaving 10 bases between. The CDR3 runs 12 residues. This CDR3 is CASSPNPDEQFF. The CDR3 DNA sequence: TGTGCCAGCAGCCCCAACCCGGATGAGCAGTTCTTC. The full variable domain, with the rest looked up from reference TRBV7-9 and TRBJ2-1, is DTGVSQNPRHKITKRGQNVTFRCDPISEHNRLYWYRQTLGQGPEFLTYFQNEAQLEKSRLLSDRFSAERPKGSFSTLEIQRTEQGDSAMYLCASSPNPDEQFFGPGTRLTVL.

This clone was picked up a small number of times. The chain joins TRBV28 to TRBJ2-7; D gene ambiguous. With 6 bases removed from V and 3 bases from J, the gap between germline ends came to 18 bases. Germline assignment: CDR1 MDHEN and CDR2 SYDVKM. CDR3 size: 15 residues. Written as DNA, the CDR3 is TGTGCCAGCAGCACCACCTCCGCGACATACTACGAGCAGTACTTC. The encoded protein is CASSTTSATYYEQYF. Full variable domain (outside the CDR3, taken from reference TRBV28 and TRBJ2-7): DVKVTQSSRYLVKRTGEKVFLECVQDMDHENMFWYRQDPGLGLRLIYFSYDVKMKEKGDIPEGYSVSREKKERFSLILESASTNQTSMYLCASSTTSATYYEQYFGPGTRLTVT.

This clone was seen a few times. The chain employs TRBV9 and TRBJ2-3; the D gene is possibly TRBD2 (7 bases). Trimming stripped 3 bases from V and 6 bases from J, with 17 bases between. Germline CDR1 SGDLS, CDR2 YYNGEE. The CDR3 sequence is 15 residues long. The CDR3 loop reads CASSEGGRSGDTQYF. The CDR3 region has the DNA TGTGCCAGCAGCGAGGGGGGGCGGTCGGGGGATACGCAGTATTTT.

The sample holds a few counts of this clone. The rearrangement links TRBV30 to TRBJ2-2, with 9 positions matching TRBD1. Trimming at V came to 1 base and at J to 4 bases, leaving 1 base not matched to a gene. Germline V gene data show CDR1 as GTSNPN and CDR2 as SVGIG (reference sequence). CDR3 length: 14 residues. The CDR3 loop reads CAWSGQGGTGELFF. In nucleotides, the CDR3 is TGTGCCTGGAGTGGACAGGGGGGCACCGGGGAGCTGTTTTTT.

This clone has only a few counts. This chain joins TRBV18 and TRBJ2-2; D not resolved. V was pared by 10 bases and J by 10 bases, with 10 bases between. The CDR3 loop spans 10 amino acids. CDR1 and CDR2 (germline): KGHSH, LQKENI. CDR3 sequence (DNA): TGTGCCACCGGTACAGCGGAGCTGTTTTTT. It translates to CATGTAELFF.

The chain recombines TRBV7-2 with TRBJ2-5, with 9 positions matching TRBD1. Looked up from germline, CDR1 is SGHTA and CDR2 is FQGNSA. V shed 3 bases and J 2 bases; nucleotides not matched to a gene: 7. The CDR3 has 16 amino acids. CDR3 coding DNA: TGTGCCAGCAGCTTCCGGGGACAGGGATGGCAAGAGACCCAGTACTTC. Residues: CASSFRGQGWQETQYF.

The J gene is TRBJ1-1, the V gene TRBV30; D possibly corresponds to TRBD1 (5 bases). V was clipped by 4 bases and J by 5 bases, with 17 bases between them. This CDR3 comprises 14 residues. Germline loops: CDR1 GTSNPN, CDR2 SVGIG (reference sequence). CDR3 sequence reads: CAWKGGLKGTEAFF. The DNA of the CDR3 is TGTGCCTGGAAGGGAGGACTCAAGGGGACTGAAGCTTTCTTT.

The chain has TRBV4-3 and TRBJ2-7, with 7 bases aligning to TRBD1. The trim removed 4 bases at V and 6 bases at J, leaving 9 bases unmatched. Germline V gene sequence: CDR1 LGHNA, CDR2 YSLEER. The CDR3 has 14 amino acids. CDR3 DNA: TGCGCCAGCAGCCCCTACAGGGGACCGTTCGAGCAGTACTTC. The encoded protein is CASSPYRGPFEQYF.

The chain recombines TRBV18 with TRBJ1-2; D is perhaps TRBD1 (5 bases). V lost 3 bases to trimming and J lost 5 bases, with 10 bases between them. The CDR3 sequence is 13 residues long. CDR1 KGHSH and CDR2 LQKENI come from the germline V gene. The CDR3 reads CASSPKGLYGYTF. The DNA of the CDR3 is TGTGCCAGCTCACCGAAGGGGTTGTATGGCTACACCTTC.

This clone was picked up a small number of times. The V and J genes are TRBV9 and TRBJ1-4, with 7 bases identical to TRBD1. The germline V gene has CDR1 SGDLS and CDR2 YYNGEE. With 4 bases clipped from V and 8 bases from J, the junction kept 11 bases outside the gene matches. This CDR3 spans 15 amino acids. CDR3 DNA: TGTGCCAGCAGCCCAGCAAGACAGGGATACGAAAAACTGTTTTTT. Encoded protein: CASSPARQGYEKLFF.

The chain employs TRBV10-3 and TRBJ2-7; 9 bases agree with TRBD1. The CDR3 consists of 14 residues. Trimming removed 5 bases from V and 2 bases from J; junction bases left unmatched: 4. The germline gives CDR1 ENHRY, CDR2 SYGVKD. CDR3 sequence reads: CAISSGTGTYEQYF. In DNA, the CDR3 is TGTGCCATCAGTTCCGGGACAGGGACCTACGAGCAGTACTTC.

This clone has more than one count but fewer than ten. The chain recombines TRBV5-1 with TRBJ1-4; D is undetermined. V was clipped by 4 bases and J by 2 bases, with 12 bases between them. CDR1 is SGHRS and CDR2 is YFSETQ in the germline V gene. The CDR3 is 15 amino acids. CDR3: CASSPRVGTNEKLFF. CDR3 nucleotides: TGCGCCAGCAGCCCCCGGGTAGGCACTAATGAAAAACTGTTTTTT.

The V call is TRBV21-1, the J call TRBJ1-5; the D call of TRBD1 is as the table states it, not checked on the DNA. TRBV21-1 is described as a pseudogene. CDR3 length: 15 residues. CDR3 DNA sequence: TGTGCCAGCCGGACAGTACGCTATAGCAATCAGCCCCAGCATTTT. It codes for CASRTVRYSNQPQHF.

This chain connects TRBV27 to TRBJ2-7, with TRBD2 identical over 11 bases. The CDR3 consists of 16 residues. With 0 bases clipped from V and 3 bases from J, the junction kept 4 bases outside the gene matches. The germline gives CDR1 MNHEY, CDR2 SMNVEV (reference sequence). The CDR3 spells CASSLSPLAGVYEQYF. CDR3 coding DNA: TGTGCCAGCAGTTTATCGCCACTAGCGGGAGTCTACGAGCAGTACTTC.

V usage is TRBV29-1 and J usage is TRBJ2-1, with D unresolved. CDR1 is SQVTM and CDR2 is ANQGSEA in the germline V gene. The CDR3 has 12 amino acids. V gave up 2 bases and J gave up 9 bases, with 11 bases separating them. CDR3 sequence (DNA): TGCAGCGTTGAACAGTCATCTCCTGAGCAGTTCTTC. This translates into CSVEQSSPEQFF.

This chain uses TRBV25-1 with TRBJ2-5; possibly TRBD1 for D (5 bases). V dropped 2 bases and J dropped 5 bases, with 12 bases sitting between them. Germline assignment: CDR1 MGHDK and CDR2 SYGVNS. CDR3 length equals 14 residues. The CDR3 DNA reads TGTGCCAGCAGTGAACTCAACAAGGGGGAGACCCAGTACTTC. It encodes CASSELNKGETQYF.

This clone showed up just a few times. This sequence joins TRBV5-1 and TRBJ1-2, with TRBD1 as a possible D gene (6 bases). Deletions cut 3 bases from V and 6 bases from J, with 12 bases between. Germline V CDR1 and CDR2: SGHRS, YFSETQ. This CDR3 comprises 13 residues. CDR3 region: CASSSREGDGYTF. CDR3 nucleotides: TGCGCCAGCAGCTCCCGAGAGGGGGATGGCTACACCTTC.